This T cell receptor beta chain was documented in a study of beta chain features in type 1 diabetes. Regarding the study as a whole: PCR, the amplification step, might favor shorter templates, equally in patients and controls. People with Type 1 diabetes carried modestly yet significantly shorter TCRB CDR3s in all four CD4+ subsets. High TCR expression in some cells could lead to their over-representation in cDNA sequencing. Researchers reported that naive, central memory and Treg TCRB repertoires appeared more similar in patients than in healthy donors.

TCRB transcripts that were expressed got sequenced, as all of the isolated RNA had been reverse transcribed. Clones were sequenced by immunoSEQ multiplex PCR, and TCRdb holds only the in-frame ones, with some missing. The sample consists of some 350,000 clones, 13% of them appearing once. This clone was seen only a few times. Its specificity is not known. V shed 0 bases and J shed 6 bases, with 15 bases lying between them. The CDR3 loop spans 16 amino acids. CDR1 is KGHSH and CDR2 is LQKENI in the germline V gene. Sorted cells reached over 95% purity in every population. This chain joins TRBV18 and TRBJ2-1; D call uncertain. Source material: naive CD4+ T cells from blood. The source of this sequence is a young woman with type 1 diabetes. The chain's CDR3 is CASSPPNSPASNEQFF. CDR3 nucleotide sequence: TGTGCCAGCTCACCACCGAACAGCCCAGCCTCCAATGAGCAGTTCTTC.